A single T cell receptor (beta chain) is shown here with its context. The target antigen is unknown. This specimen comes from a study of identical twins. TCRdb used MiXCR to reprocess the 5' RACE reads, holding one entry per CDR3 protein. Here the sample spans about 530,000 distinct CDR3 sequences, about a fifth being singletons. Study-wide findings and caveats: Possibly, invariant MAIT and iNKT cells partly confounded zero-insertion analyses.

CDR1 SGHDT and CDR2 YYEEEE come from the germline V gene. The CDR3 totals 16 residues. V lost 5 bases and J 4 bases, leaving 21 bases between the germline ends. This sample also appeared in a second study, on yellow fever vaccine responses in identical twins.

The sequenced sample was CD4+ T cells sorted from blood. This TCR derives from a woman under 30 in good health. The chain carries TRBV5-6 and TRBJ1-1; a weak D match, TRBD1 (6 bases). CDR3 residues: CASSQRGGNSATEAFF. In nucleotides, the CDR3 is TGTGCCAGCAGTCAGAGGGGGGGAAATTCAGCCACTGAAGCTTTCTTT. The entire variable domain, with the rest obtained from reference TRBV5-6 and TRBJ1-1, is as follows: DAGVTQSPTHLIKTRGQQVTLRCSPKSGHDTVSWYQQALGQGPQFIFQYYEEEERQRGNFPDRFSGHQFPNYSSELNVNALLLGDSALYLCASSQRGGNSATEAFFGQGTRLTVV.